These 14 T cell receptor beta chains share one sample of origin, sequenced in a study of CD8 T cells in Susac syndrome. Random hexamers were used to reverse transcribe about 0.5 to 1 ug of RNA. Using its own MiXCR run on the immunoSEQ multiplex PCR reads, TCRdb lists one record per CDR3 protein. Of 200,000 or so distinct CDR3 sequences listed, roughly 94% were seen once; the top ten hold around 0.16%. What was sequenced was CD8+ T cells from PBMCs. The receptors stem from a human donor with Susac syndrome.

This CDR3 reads CASSPQGGDEQYF. The CDR3 nucleotides read TGTGCCAGCAGCCCACAGGGAGGCGACGAGCAGTACTTC. The chain links TRBV11-1 to TRBJ2-7, with D perhaps being TRBD1 or TRBD2 (6 bases each). Trimming cost V 5 bases and J 5 bases, with 13 bases left between them. In germline, CDR1 is SGHAT, CDR2 FQDESV (reference sequence). The CDR3 length is 13 residues.

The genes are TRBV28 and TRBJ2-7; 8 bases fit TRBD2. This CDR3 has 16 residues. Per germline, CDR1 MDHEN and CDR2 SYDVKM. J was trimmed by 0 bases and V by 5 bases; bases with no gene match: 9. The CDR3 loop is CASSTTSGFASYEQYF. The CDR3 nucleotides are TGTGCCAGCAGTACTACTAGCGGATTTGCCTCCTACGAGCAGTACTTC. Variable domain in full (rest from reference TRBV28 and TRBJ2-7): DVKVTQSSRYLVKRTGEKVFLECVQDMDHENMFWYRQDPGLGLRLIYFSYDVKMKEKGDIPEGYSVSREKKERFSLILESASTNQTSMYLCASSTTSGFASYEQYFGPGTRLTVT.

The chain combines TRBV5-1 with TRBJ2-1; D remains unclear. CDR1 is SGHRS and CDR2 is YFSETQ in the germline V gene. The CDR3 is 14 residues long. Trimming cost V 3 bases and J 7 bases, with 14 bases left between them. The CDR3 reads CASSYTVRDNEQFF. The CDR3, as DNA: TGCGCCAGCAGCTACACAGTGCGTGATAATGAGCAGTTCTTC.

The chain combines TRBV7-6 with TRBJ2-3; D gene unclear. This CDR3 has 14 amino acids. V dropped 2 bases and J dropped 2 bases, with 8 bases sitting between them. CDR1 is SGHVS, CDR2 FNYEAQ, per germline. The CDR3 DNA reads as TGTGCCAGCAGCTTACGAGAACCCACAGATACGCAGTATTTT. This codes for CASSLREPTDTQYF.

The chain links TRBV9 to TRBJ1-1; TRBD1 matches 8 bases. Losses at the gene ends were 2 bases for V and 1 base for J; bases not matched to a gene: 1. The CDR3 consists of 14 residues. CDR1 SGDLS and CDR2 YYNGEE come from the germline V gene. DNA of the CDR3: TGTGCCAGCAGCGTCACAGGGGGGAACACTGAAGCTTTCTTT. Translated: CASSVTGGNTEAFF.

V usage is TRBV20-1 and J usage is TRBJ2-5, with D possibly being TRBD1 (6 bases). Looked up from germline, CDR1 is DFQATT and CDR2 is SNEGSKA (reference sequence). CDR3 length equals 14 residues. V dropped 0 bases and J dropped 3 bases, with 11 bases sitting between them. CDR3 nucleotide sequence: TGCAGTGCTAGAGATTGGGGGCGCGAAGAGACCCAGTACTTC. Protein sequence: CSARDWGREETQYF.

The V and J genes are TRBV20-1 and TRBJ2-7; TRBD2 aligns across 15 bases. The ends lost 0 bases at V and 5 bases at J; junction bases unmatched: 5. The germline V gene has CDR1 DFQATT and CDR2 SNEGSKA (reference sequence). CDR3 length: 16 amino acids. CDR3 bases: TGCAGTGCTAGAGACCCGGGACTAGCGGGGGGCGACGAGCAGTACTTC. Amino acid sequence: CSARDPGLAGGDEQYF.

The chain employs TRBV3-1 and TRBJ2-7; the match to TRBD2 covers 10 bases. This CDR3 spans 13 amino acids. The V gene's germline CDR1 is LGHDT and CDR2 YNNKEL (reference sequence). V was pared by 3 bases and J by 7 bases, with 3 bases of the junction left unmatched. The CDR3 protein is CASSQTLAGEQYF. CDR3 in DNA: TGTGCCAGCAGCCAGACACTAGCGGGAGAGCAGTACTTC.

CDR3 in DNA: TGTGCCAGCCTAGGACTAGCGGGAGAGGGCTACAATGAGCAGTTCTTC. Its protein product is CASLGLAGEGYNEQFF. The chain recombines TRBV2 with TRBJ2-1; 13 nucleotides match TRBD2. Germline values: CDR1 SNHLY, CDR2 FYNNEI. Trimming cost V 8 bases and J 3 bases; bases outside gene matches: 7. The CDR3 extends over 16 amino acids.

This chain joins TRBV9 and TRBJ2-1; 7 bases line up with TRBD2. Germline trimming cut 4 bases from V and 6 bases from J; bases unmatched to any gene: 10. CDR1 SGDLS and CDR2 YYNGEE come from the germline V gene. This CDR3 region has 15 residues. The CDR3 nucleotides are TGTGCCAGCAGCCCACACAGATCTAGCGGCAATGAGCAGTTCTTC. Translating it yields CASSPHRSSGNEQFF.

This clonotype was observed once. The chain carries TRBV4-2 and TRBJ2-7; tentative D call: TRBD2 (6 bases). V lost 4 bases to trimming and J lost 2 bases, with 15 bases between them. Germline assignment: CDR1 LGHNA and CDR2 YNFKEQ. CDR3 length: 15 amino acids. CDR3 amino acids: CASSRLGLLPYEQYF. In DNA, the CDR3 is TGTGCCAGCAGCCGATTGGGACTCCTGCCCTACGAGCAGTACTTC.

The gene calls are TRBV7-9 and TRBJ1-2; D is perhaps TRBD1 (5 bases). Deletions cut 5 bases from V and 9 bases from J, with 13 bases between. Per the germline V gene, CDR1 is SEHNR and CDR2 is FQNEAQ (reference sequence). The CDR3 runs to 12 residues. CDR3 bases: TGTGCCAGCAGCCATGCAGGGTCGCGCTACACCTTC. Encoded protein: CASSHAGSRYTF.

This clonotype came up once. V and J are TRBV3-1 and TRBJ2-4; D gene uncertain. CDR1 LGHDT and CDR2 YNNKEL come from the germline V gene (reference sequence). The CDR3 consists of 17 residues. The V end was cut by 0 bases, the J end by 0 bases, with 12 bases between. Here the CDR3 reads CASSQDVSFTAKNIQYF. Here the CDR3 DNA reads TGTGCCAGCAGCCAAGATGTCAGCTTTACAGCCAAAAACATTCAGTACTTC.

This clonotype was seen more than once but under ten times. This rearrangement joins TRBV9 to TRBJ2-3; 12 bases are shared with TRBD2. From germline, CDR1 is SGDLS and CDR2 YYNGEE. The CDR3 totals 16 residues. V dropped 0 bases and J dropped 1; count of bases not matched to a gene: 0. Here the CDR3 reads CASSVGTSGGTDTQYF. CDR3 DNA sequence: TGTGCCAGCAGCGTAGGGACTAGCGGGGGCACAGATACGCAGTATTTT. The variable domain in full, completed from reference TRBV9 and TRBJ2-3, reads DSGVTQTPKHLITATGQRVTLRCSPRSGDLSVYWYQQSLDQGLQFLIQYYNGEERAKGNILERFSAQQFPDLHSELNLSSLELGDSALYFCASSVGTSGGTDTQYFGPGTRLTVL.